Listed here are 30 T cell receptor beta chains from one sample, sequenced in a study of blood T cell repertoires in COVID-19. TCRdb keeps only in-frame clones here, not all; method: immunoSEQ multiplex PCR. Seen here are 160,000 or so clones, roughly nine tenths observed once, and the top ten hold under 4.5%. The source material was peripheral blood. Receptors originate from a woman between 65 and 79 years old with acute or convalescent COVID-19.

CDR3 amino acids: CASSRSGGRDTEAFF. In DNA, the CDR3 is TGTGCCAGCAGCCGAAGCGGGGGGAGGGACACTGAAGCTTTCTTT. The genes are TRBV5-5 and TRBJ1-1, with D perhaps TRBD1 (5 bases). Trimming pared 4 bases from V and 3 bases from J, leaving 16 bases between. In germline, CDR1 is SGHKS, CDR2 YYEKEE (reference sequence). The CDR3 loop spans 15 amino acids.

V is TRBV6-2 or TRBV6-3 and J is TRBJ1-6; a weak D match, TRBD1 (6 bases). In germline, CDR1 is MNHEY, CDR2 SVGEGT. This CDR3 is 14 amino acids long. Trimming took off 4 bases at V and 2 bases at J, with 6 bases between the two ends. CDR3 DNA sequence: TGTGCCAGCAGTTGGACAGCCTATAATTCACCCCTCCACTTT. The encoded protein is CASSWTAYNSPLHF.

The chain carries TRBV2 and TRBJ1-1; D uncertain. Trimming took 1 base from V and 2 from J, leaving 11 bases between them. The CDR3 spans 15 residues. Germline V gives CDR1 SNHLY, CDR2 FYNNEI. The CDR3 protein is CASSEGARRNTEAFF. DNA for the CDR3: TGTGCCAGCAGTGAAGGGGCCCGCCGCAACACTGAAGCTTTCTTT.

Here the CDR3 DNA reads TGCGCCAGCAGCCAAGATCGGGCCGGGACTTTGAACACCGGGGAGCTGTTTTTT. This translates into CASSQDRAGTLNTGELFF. This sequence joins TRBV4-3 and TRBJ2-2; D possibly corresponds to TRBD2 (6 bases). The germline CDR1 and CDR2 sequences are LGHNA and YSLEER. The CDR3 is made up of 18 amino acids. Trimming took off 0 bases at V and 1 base at J, with 15 bases between the two ends.

The gene calls are TRBV30 and TRBJ2-1; 13 bases map to TRBD2. Germline lookup yields CDR1 GTSNPN and CDR2 SVGIG (reference sequence). The junction had 3 bases not matched to a gene; V was cut back by 5 bases and J by 5 bases. The length of the CDR3 is 14 residues. In DNA form, the CDR3 reads TGTGCCTGGTCCGGGACTAGCGGGAACAATGAGCAGTTCTTC. Translated, it gives CAWSGTSGNNEQFF.

The rearrangement links TRBV5-1 to TRBJ2-1; 9 bases agree with TRBD2. CDR1 is SGHRS and CDR2 is YFSETQ in the germline V gene. The CDR3 consists of 16 residues. Unmatched junction bases numbered 5, after V lost 0 bases and J lost 4 bases. CDR3 amino acids: CASSLVATSGYNEQFF. The CDR3 coding sequence is TGCGCCAGCAGCTTGGTCGCGACTAGCGGTTACAATGAGCAGTTCTTC.

The chain carries TRBV5-1 and TRBJ1-4; TRBD1 matches at 10 bases. Trimming cost V 0 bases and J 10 bases; bases outside gene matches: 6. CDR1 is SGHRS and CDR2 is YFSETQ in the germline V gene. The CDR3 extends over 15 amino acids. CDR3 sequence reads: CASSLGDRGSGKLFF. CDR3 nucleotide sequence: TGCGCCAGCAGCTTGGGGGACAGGGGATCAGGAAAACTGTTTTTT.

The CDR3 sequence: CASSSGPMLTGSAFF. Written as DNA, the CDR3 is TGCGCCAGCAGCTCGGGCCCGATGCTTACAGGGTCCGCTTTCTTT. The V call is TRBV5-1, the J call TRBJ1-1, with D possibly being TRBD1 (6 bases). The CDR3 sequence is 15 residues long. Germline-derived CDR1 and CDR2 are SGHRS and YFSETQ. V shed 3 bases and J shed 11 bases, with 23 bases lying between them.

This clone was seen a single time. The chain uses TRBV6-5 and TRBJ1-2; 8 positions agree with TRBD1. Germline V CDR1 and CDR2: MNHEY, SVGAGI. This CDR3 is built from 14 residues. With V trimmed by 6 bases and J by 8 bases, 11 bases remained unmatched. Written as DNA, the CDR3 is TGTGCCAGCAGACCTCAGGGGGCCGGGAGGGGCTACACCTTC. It translates to CASRPQGAGRGYTF.

This chain joins TRBV7-2 and TRBJ1-1, with TRBD1 matching over 7 bases. Germline lookup yields CDR1 SGHTA and CDR2 FQGNSA. The CDR3 spans 13 residues. The J segment lost 1 base and the V segment lost 6 bases, leaving 2 bases of the junction unmatched. The CDR3 here is CASRQGRNTEAFF. The CDR3 nucleotides are TGTGCCAGCAGACAGGGGAGGAACACTGAAGCTTTCTTT.

This chain connects TRBV3-1 (or the pseudogene TRBV3-2) to TRBJ1-2; D not resolved. The CDR3 length is 13 residues. V was shortened by 0 bases and J by 8 bases, with 10 bases between the two germline ends. Germline loops: CDR1 LGHDT, CDR2 YNNKEL (reference sequence). The CDR3 DNA reads TGTGCCAGCAGCCAAGAGGTCACGGGAGGCTACACCTTC. Translation: CASSQEVTGGYTF.

V and J are TRBV27 and TRBJ2-1; TRBD1 agrees at 8 bases. Germline CDR1 MNHEY, CDR2 SMNVEV (reference sequence). Germline trimming cut 3 bases from V and 6 bases from J; bases unmatched to any gene: 4. This CDR3 comprises 14 residues. The CDR3 is CASSFDRGPNEQFF. In nucleotides, the CDR3 is TGTGCCAGCAGTTTTGACAGGGGCCCCAATGAGCAGTTCTTC.

The chain carries TRBV7-2 and TRBJ2-5; 9 bases map to TRBD2. This CDR3 region has 16 residues. Germline CDR1 and CDR2: SGHTA and FQGNSA. The ends lost 5 bases at V and 5 bases at J; junction bases unmatched: 12. The CDR3 sequence: CASSTPGTSIAETQYF. Written as DNA, the CDR3 is TGTGCCAGCAGCACCCCCGGGACTAGCATAGCGGAGACCCAGTACTTC.

The chain recombines TRBV7-6 with TRBJ1-1, with 10 bases fitting TRBD1. The CDR3 is 16 residues long. The V segment lost 6 bases and the J segment 1 base; nucleotides outside the gene matches: 8. The germline V gene has CDR1 SGHVS and CDR2 FNYEAQ. CDR3 amino acids: CASSEGQGTSNTEAFF. The CDR3, as DNA: TGTGCCAGCAGTGAGGGACAGGGGACTTCGAACACTGAAGCTTTCTTT. The entire variable domain, with the rest obtained from reference TRBV7-6 and TRBJ1-1, is as follows: GAGVSQSPRYKVTKRGQDVALRCDPISGHVSLYWYRQALGQGPEFLTYFNYEAQQDKSGLPNDRFSAERPEGSISTLTIQRTEQRDSAMYRCASSEGQGTSNTEAFFGQGTRLTVV.

J is TRBJ1-6 and V is TRBV30, with TRBD1 matching over 10 bases. Germline V gene data show CDR1 as GTSNPN and CDR2 as SVGIG (reference sequence). This CDR3 has 14 residues. J was trimmed by 10 bases and V by 3 bases; bases with no gene match: 6. The CDR3 DNA reads TGTGCCTGGAGGGGGACAGGGGAGGGATCACCCCTCCACTTT. Its translation: CAWRGTGEGSPLHF.

The V gene is TRBV5-1, the J gene TRBJ2-7, with 7 positions matching TRBD1. This CDR3 has 15 amino acids. After removal of 0 bases from V and 4 bases from J, the junction contained 7 bases not matched to a gene. Looked up from germline, CDR1 is SGHRS and CDR2 is YFSETQ. The CDR3 DNA reads TGCGCCAGCAGCTTGGACGCAGGGGGAGAGTACGAGCAGTACTTC. Encoded protein: CASSLDAGGEYEQYF.

The chain joins TRBV19 to TRBJ2-1; D possibly corresponds to TRBD2 (5 bases). Germline CDR1 is LNHDA and CDR2 is SQIVND (reference sequence). The CDR3 loop spans 15 amino acids. V dropped 3 bases and J dropped 0 bases, with 9 bases sitting between them. CDR3 sequence reads: CASSIAGGSYNEQFF. For the CDR3, the DNA is TGTGCCAGTAGTATTGCGGGCGGCTCCTACAATGAGCAGTTCTTC.

This chain links TRBV27 with TRBJ1-5, with 7 bases identical to TRBD1. The CDR3 length is 15 residues. J lost 6 bases, V lost 5 bases, and 10 bases had no gene match. From germline, CDR1 is MNHEY and CDR2 SMNVEV (reference sequence). The CDR3 loop reads CASSPKGTARQPQHF. In nucleotides, the CDR3 is TGTGCCAGCAGTCCGAAGGGGACAGCCCGTCAGCCCCAGCATTTT.

This clone appeared a single time. The rearrangement joins TRBV15 to TRBJ1-5, with no clear D. The V gene's germline CDR1 is LNHNV and CDR2 YYDKDF (reference sequence). With 0 bases removed from V and 0 bases from J, the gap between germline ends came to 12 bases. CDR3 length: 17 amino acids. In DNA form, the CDR3 reads TGTGCCACCAGCAGAGATGTACAGAATAATAGCAATCAGCCCCAGCATTTT. It yields the protein CATSRDVQNNSNQPQHF.

The chain combines TRBV18 with TRBJ2-1; D possibly corresponds to TRBD1 (6 bases). Germline V gives CDR1 KGHSH, CDR2 LQKENI. V was clipped by 0 bases and J by 3 bases, with 15 bases between them. The CDR3 loop spans 17 amino acids. Here the CDR3 DNA reads TGTGCCAGCTCACCACCCCTGGGGGCTCGGGACTACAATGAGCAGTTCTTC. Amino acid sequence: CASSPPLGARDYNEQFF. Using reference TRBV18 and TRBJ2-1 for the parts outside the CDR3, the full variable domain is NAGVMQNPRHLVRRRGQEARLRCSPMKGHSHVYWYRQLPEEGLKFMVYLQKENIIDESGMPKERFSAEFPKEGPSILRIQQVVRGDSAAYFCASSPPLGARDYNEQFFGPGTRLTVL.

The chain recombines TRBV7-2 with TRBJ1-5; 12 bases are shared with TRBD1. CDR1 is SGHTA and CDR2 is FQGNSA in the germline V gene. The CDR3 loop spans 15 amino acids. V was clipped by 4 bases and J by 9 bases; unmatched bases: 7. The CDR3 loop reads CASSSGQGALGPQHF. CDR3 in DNA: TGTGCCAGCAGCTCGGGACAGGGGGCGCTTGGGCCCCAGCATTTT.

This chain joins TRBV5-1 and TRBJ1-6, with D uncertain. The germline V and J ends were trimmed by 0 bases and 8 bases, with 9 bases remaining between them. In germline, CDR1 is SGHRS, CDR2 YFSETQ. CDR3 length: 14 residues. CDR3 nucleotides: TGCGCCAGCAGCTTGGGGCAGGCCCATTCACCCCTCCACTTT. Protein: CASSLGQAHSPLHF.

J is TRBJ1-2 and V is TRBV4-2; tentatively, D is TRBD1 (6 bases). CDR1 is LGHNA and CDR2 is YNFKEQ in the germline V gene. The length of the CDR3 is 16 residues. V dropped 3 bases and J dropped 0 bases, with 14 bases sitting between them. The CDR3 region has the DNA TGTGCCAGCAGCCAGAACAGGGAATCTGCTAACTATGGCTACACCTTC. This encodes CASSQNRESANYGYTF.

The rearrangement joins TRBV5-6 to TRBJ1-6, with a tentative D call TRBD1 (5 bases). CDR1 is SGHDT and CDR2 is YYEEEE in the germline V gene. This CDR3 spans 16 amino acids. V lost 1 base, J lost 0 bases, and 8 bases lay in between. In nucleotides, the CDR3 is TGTGCCAGCAGCTTGTACAGGAGCTCCTATAATTCACCCCTCCACTTT. It translates to CASSLYRSSYNSPLHF.

V and J are TRBV4-1 and TRBJ1-5; no definite D call. The CDR3 contains 18 residues. V was clipped by 1 base and J by 4 bases, with 20 bases between them. CDR1 is MGHRA and CDR2 is YSYEKL in the germline V gene. This CDR3 reads CASSQVLRGRRGNQPQHF. CDR3 bases: TGCGCCAGCAGCCAAGTTTTGCGTGGGAGAAGAGGGAATCAGCCCCAGCATTTT.

This sequence joins TRBV4-2 and TRBJ1-6; no reliable D call. Trimming cost V 2 bases and J 5 bases, with 13 bases left between them. The CDR3 is 16 amino acids. Germline V gene lookup returns CDR1 LGHNA and CDR2 YNFKEQ. The CDR3 is CASSQSLGFDNSPLHF. In nucleotides, the CDR3 is TGTGCCAGCAGCCAATCGCTCGGGTTTGATAATTCACCCCTCCACTTT.

The chain joins TRBV14 to TRBJ2-7; 10 nucleotides line up with TRBD1. Germline V gene data show CDR1 as SGHDN and CDR2 as FVKESK. Germline trimming cut 4 bases from V and 3 bases from J; bases unmatched to any gene: 12. This CDR3 region has 17 residues. The DNA of the CDR3 is TGTGCCAGCAGCCCTCCCAGACGGACAGGGGGTTACTACGAGCAGTACTTC. Encoded protein: CASSPPRRTGGYYEQYF.

V is TRBV2 and J is TRBJ1-1; D is possibly TRBD1 (6 bases). CDR3 length: 14 residues. Between the trimmed V and J ends, which lost 4 bases and 2 bases, there was a span of 11 bases. Per germline, CDR1 SNHLY and CDR2 FYNNEI. The CDR3 here is CASSGNRANTEAFF. CDR3 in DNA: TGTGCCAGCAGTGGAAACAGGGCTAACACTGAAGCTTTCTTT.

This clone has a handful of counts. The rearrangement joins TRBV10-3 to TRBJ2-7, with D possibly TRBD2 on 5 matching bases. The CDR3 sequence is 17 residues long. Trimming pared 0 bases from V and 3 bases from J, leaving 18 bases between. CDR1 and CDR2 (germline): ENHRY, SYGVKD. Written as DNA, the CDR3 is TGTGCCATCAGTGAGTCAGCGCGACTATCCAGGAGCTACGAGCAGTACTTC. It is translated as CAISESARLSRSYEQYF.

The chain has TRBV27 and TRBJ2-5; no reliable D call. Per the germline V gene, CDR1 is MNHEY and CDR2 is SMNVEV (reference sequence). The germline V and J ends were trimmed by 5 bases and 6 bases, with 16 bases remaining between them. The CDR3 spans 14 residues. The CDR3 loop is CASSPYPSSKTQYF. The CDR3, as DNA: TGTGCCAGCAGTCCGTACCCCTCCTCTAAGACCCAGTACTTC.